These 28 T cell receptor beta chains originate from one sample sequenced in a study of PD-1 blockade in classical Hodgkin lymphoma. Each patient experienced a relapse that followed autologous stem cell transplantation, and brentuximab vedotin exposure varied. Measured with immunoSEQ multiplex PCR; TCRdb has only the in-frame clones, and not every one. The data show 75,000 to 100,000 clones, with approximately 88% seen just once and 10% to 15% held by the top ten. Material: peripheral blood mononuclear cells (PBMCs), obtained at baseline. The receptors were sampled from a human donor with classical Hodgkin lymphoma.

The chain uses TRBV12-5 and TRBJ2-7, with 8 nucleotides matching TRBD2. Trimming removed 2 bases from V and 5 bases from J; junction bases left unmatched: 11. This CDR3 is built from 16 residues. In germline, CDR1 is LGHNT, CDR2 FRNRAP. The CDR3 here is CASGLRLAGGYHEQYF. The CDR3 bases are TGTGCTAGTGGTTTGAGGCTGGCGGGAGGCTACCACGAGCAGTACTTC.

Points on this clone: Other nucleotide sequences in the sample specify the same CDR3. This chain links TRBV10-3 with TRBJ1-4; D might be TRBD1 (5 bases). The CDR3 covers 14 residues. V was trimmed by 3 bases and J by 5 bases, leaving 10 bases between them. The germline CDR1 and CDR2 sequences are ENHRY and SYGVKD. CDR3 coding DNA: TGTGCCATCAGTGAATCGGGGGGAAATGAAAAACTGTTTTTT. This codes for CAISESGGNEKLFF.

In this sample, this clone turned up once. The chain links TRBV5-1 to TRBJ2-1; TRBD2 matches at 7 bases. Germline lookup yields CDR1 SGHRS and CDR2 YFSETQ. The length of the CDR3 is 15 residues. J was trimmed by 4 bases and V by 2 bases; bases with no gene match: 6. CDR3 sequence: CASSFSSGVYNEQFF. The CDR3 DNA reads TGCGCCAGCAGCTTCTCTAGCGGAGTTTACAATGAGCAGTTCTTC.

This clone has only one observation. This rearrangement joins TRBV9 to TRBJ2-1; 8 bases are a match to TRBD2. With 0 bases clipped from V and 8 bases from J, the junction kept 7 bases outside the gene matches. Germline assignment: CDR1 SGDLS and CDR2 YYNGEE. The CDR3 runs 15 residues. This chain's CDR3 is CASSVGSGGYHEQFF. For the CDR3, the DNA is TGTGCCAGCAGCGTAGGATCGGGAGGGTACCATGAGCAGTTCTTC.

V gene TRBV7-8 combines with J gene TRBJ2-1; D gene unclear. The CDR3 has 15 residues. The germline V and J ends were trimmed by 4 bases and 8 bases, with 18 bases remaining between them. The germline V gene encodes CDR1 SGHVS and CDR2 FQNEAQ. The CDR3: CASSSRTELFDEQFF. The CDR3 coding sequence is TGTGCCAGCAGCTCAAGGACGGAGCTTTTTGATGAGCAGTTCTTC.

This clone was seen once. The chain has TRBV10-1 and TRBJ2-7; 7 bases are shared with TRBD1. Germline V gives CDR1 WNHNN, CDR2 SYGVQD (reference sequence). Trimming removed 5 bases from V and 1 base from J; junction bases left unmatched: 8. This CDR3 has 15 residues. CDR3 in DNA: TGCGCCAGCAGTAAAATAGACAGGGATTCCTACGAGCAGTACTTC. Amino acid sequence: CASSKIDRDSYEQYF.

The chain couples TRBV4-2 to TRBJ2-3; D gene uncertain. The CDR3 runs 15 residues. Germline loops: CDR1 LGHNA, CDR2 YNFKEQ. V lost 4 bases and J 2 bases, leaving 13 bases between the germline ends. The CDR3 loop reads CASSPPAVPTDTQYF. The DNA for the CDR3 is TGTGCCAGCAGCCCTCCTGCCGTTCCCACAGATACGCAGTATTTT.

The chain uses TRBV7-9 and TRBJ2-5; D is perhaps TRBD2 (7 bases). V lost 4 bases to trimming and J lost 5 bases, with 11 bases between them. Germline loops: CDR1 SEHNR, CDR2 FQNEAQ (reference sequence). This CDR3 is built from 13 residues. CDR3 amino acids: CASSWTAGETQYF. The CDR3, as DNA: TGTGCCAGCAGCTGGACAGCGGGGGAGACCCAGTACTTC. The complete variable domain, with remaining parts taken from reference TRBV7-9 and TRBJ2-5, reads DTGVSQNPRHKITKRGQNVTFRCDPISEHNRLYWYRQTLGQGPEFLTYFQNEAQLEKSRLLSDRFSAERPKGSFSTLEIQRTEQGDSAMYLCASSWTAGETQYFGPGTRLLVL.

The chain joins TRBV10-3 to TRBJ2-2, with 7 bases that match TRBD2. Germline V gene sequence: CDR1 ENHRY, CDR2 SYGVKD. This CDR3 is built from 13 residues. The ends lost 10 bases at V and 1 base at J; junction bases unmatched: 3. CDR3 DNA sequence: TGTGCCAGCATAGCGGGGAACACCGGGGAGCTGTTTTTT. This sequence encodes CASIAGNTGELFF.

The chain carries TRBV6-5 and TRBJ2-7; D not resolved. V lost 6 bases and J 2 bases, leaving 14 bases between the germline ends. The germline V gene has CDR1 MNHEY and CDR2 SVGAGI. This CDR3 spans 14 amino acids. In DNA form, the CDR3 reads TGTGCCAGCAGACCCCCTACAAGCCCCTACGAGCAGTACTTC. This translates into CASRPPTSPYEQYF.

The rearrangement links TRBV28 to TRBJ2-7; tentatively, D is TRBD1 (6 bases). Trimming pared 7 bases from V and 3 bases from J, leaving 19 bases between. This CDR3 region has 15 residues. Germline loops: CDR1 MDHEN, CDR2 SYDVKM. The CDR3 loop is CASTAWGQFNYEQYF. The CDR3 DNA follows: TGTGCCAGCACCGCCTGGGGGCAGTTTAACTACGAGCAGTACTTC.

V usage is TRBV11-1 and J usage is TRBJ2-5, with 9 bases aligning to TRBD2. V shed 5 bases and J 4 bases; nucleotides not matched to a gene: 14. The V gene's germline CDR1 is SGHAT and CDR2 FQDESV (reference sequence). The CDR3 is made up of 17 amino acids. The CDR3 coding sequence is TGTGCCAGCAGCCCGCCCGGGATAGCGGGAGCGGGAGAGACCCAGTACTTC. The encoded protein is CASSPPGIAGAGETQYF. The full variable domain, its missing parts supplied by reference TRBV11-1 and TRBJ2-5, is EAEVAQSPRYKITEKSQAVAFWCDPISGHATLYWYRQILGQGPELLVQFQDESVVDDSQLPKDRFSAERLKGVDSTLKIQPAELGDSAMYLCASSPPGIAGAGETQYFGPGTRLLVL.

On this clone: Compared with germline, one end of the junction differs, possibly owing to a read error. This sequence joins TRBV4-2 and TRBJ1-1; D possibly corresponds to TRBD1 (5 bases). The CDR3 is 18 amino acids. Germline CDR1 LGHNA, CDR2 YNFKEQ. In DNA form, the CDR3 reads TGTGCCAGCAGCCAAGATTCGGCGTACCTGGGGCGGGGGACTGAAGTTTTCTTT. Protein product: CASSQDSAYLGRGTEVFF.

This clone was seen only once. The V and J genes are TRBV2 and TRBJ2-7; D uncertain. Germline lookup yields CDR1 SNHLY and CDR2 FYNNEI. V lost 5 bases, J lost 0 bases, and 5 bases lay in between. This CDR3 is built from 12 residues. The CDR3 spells CASSWGSYEQYF. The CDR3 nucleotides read TGTGCCAGCAGTTGGGGCTCCTACGAGCAGTACTTC.

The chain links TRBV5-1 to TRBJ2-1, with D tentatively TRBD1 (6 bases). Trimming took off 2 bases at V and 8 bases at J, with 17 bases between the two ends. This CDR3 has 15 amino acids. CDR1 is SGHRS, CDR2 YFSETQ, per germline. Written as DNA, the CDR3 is TGCGCCAGCAGCTTCCGGGACACGGGGTTCGATGAGCAGTTCTTC. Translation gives CASSFRDTGFDEQFF. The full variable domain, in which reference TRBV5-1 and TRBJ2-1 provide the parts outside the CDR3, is KAGVTQTPRYLIKTRGQQVTLSCSPISGHRSVSWYQQTPGQGLQFLFEYFSETQRNKGNFPGRFSGRQFSNSRSEMNVSTLELGDSALYLCASSFRDTGFDEQFFGPGTRLTVL.

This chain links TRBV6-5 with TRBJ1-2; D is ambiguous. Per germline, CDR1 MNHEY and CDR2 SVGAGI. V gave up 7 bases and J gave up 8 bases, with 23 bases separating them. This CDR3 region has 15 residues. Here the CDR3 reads CASTPYRGSQGGYTF. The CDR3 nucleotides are TGTGCCAGCACCCCCTACCGGGGTTCCCAAGGGGGCTACACCTTC.

CDR3 DNA: TGTGCCAGCAGATGGAGGGGGACAGGGAACACTGAAGCTTTCTTT. The encoded protein is CASRWRGTGNTEAFF. The V call is TRBV5-8, the J call TRBJ1-1; 8 nucleotides match TRBD1. V trimming: 5 bases; J trimming: 1 base; junction bases outside the gene matches: 7. Germline V gene data show CDR1 as SGHTS and CDR2 as YDEGEE. The CDR3 sequence is 15 residues long.

CDR3 sequence: CASSGGSKEQYF. The DNA of the CDR3 is TGTGCCAGCAGCGGCGGGAGTAAGGAGCAGTACTTC. The J gene is TRBJ2-7, the V gene TRBV11-3; 7 nucleotides line up with TRBD2. Germline V CDR1 and CDR2: SGHNT, YENEEA. V was pared by 5 bases and J by 7 bases, with 5 bases of the junction left unmatched. This CDR3 has 12 residues.

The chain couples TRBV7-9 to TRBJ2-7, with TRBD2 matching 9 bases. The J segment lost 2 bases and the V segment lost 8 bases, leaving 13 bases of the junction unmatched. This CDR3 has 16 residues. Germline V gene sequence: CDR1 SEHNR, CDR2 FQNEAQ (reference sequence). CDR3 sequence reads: CASRADAGLATYEQYF. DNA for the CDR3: TGTGCCAGCCGCGCCGATGCGGGACTAGCTACCTACGAGCAGTACTTC.

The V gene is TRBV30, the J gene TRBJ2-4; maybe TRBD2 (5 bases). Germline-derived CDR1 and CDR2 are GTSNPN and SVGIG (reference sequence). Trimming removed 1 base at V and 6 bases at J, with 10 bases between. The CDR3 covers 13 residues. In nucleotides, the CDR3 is TGTGCCTGGAGTGCCGGGATCGGAAACATTCAGTACTTC. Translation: CAWSAGIGNIQYF.

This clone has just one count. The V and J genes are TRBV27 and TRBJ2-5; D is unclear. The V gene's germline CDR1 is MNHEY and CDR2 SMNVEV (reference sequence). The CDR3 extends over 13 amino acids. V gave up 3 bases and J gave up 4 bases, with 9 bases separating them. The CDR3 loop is CASSFIPRETQYF. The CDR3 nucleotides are TGTGCCAGCAGTTTTATCCCCAGAGAGACCCAGTACTTC.

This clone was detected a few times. This chain's CDR3 is CASSMTGQTEAFF. The CDR3 bases are TGCGCCAGCAGTATGACAGGCCAAACTGAAGCTTTCTTT. V is TRBV10-1 and J is TRBJ1-1; possible D gene TRBD1, 6 bases. With 5 bases removed from V and 5 bases from J, the gap between germline ends came to 12 bases. Germline V gene data show CDR1 as WNHNN and CDR2 as SYGVQD (reference sequence). The length of the CDR3 is 13 residues.

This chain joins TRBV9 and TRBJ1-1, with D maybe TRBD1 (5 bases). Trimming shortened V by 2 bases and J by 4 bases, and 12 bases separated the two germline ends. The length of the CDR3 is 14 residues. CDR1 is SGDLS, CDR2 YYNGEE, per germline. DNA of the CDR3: TGTGCCAGCAGCGTTGACCGGGGGGGCACTGAAGCTTTCTTT. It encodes CASSVDRGGTEAFF. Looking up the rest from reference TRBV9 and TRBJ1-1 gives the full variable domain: DSGVTQTPKHLITATGQRVTLRCSPRSGDLSVYWYQQSLDQGLQFLIQYYNGEERAKGNILERFSAQQFPDLHSELNLSSLELGDSALYFCASSVDRGGTEAFFGQGTRLTVV.

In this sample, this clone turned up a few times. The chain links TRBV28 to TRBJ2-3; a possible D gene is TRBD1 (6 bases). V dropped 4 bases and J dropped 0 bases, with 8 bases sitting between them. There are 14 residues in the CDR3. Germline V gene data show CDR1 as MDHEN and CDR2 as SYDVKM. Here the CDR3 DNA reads TGTGCCAGCAGTTGGACAGACAGCACAGATACGCAGTATTTT. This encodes CASSWTDSTDTQYF.

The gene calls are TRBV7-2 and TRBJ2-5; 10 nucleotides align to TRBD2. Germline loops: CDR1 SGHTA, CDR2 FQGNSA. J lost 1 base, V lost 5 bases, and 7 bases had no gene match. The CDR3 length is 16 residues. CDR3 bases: TGTGCCAGCAGCGCATACAGGACTAGCGGCCAAGAGACCCAGTACTTC. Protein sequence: CASSAYRTSGQETQYF.

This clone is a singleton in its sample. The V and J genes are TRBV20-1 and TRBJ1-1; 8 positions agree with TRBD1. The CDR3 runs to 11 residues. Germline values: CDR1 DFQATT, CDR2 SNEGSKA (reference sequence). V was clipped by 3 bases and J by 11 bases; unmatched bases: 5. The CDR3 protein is CSASLRGLAFF. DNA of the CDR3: TGCAGTGCTAGCCTCAGGGGGCTTGCTTTCTTT.

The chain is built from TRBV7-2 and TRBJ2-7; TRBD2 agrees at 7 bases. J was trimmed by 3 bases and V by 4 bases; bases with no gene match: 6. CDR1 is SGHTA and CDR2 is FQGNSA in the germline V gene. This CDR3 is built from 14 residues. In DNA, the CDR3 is TGTGCCAGCAGCTCCGGGGGGTCCGACTACGAGCAGTACTTC. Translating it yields CASSSGGSDYEQYF.

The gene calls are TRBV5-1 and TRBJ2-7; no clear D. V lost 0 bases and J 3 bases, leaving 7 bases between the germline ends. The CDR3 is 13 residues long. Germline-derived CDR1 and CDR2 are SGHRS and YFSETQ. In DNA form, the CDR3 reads TGCGCCAGCAGCTTGGGGGATGACTACGAGCAGTACTTC. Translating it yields CASSLGDDYEQYF.